Following are 18 T cell receptor beta chains from one sample sequenced in a study of patients and donors after allogeneic stem cell transplantation. TCRdb re-derived calls from the RT-PCR reads in MiXCR, one entry per CDR3 protein. The sample yields 150,000 or so distinct CDR3 sequences, nearly 25% seen once. The sample consisted of blood, either unsorted or a sorted T cell fraction (not recorded which). Receptor source: a human donor who was either an allogeneic HSCT recipient or a stem cell or donor lymphocyte infusion donor (not recorded which). It is not recorded whose cells these are; they may come from a transplant donor.

The CDR3 bases are TGCAGCGTTTTTGGTACTAGCGGGTCCTACGAGCAGTACTTC. This sequence encodes CSVFGTSGSYEQYF. The chain combines TRBV29-1 with TRBJ2-7, with 9 positions matching TRBD2. Trimming cost V 5 bases and J 1 base; bases outside gene matches: 6. The CDR3 loop spans 14 amino acids. The germline V gene has CDR1 SQVTM and CDR2 ANQGSEA.

This CDR3 is CSASSLAGGTDTQYF. The CDR3, as DNA: TGCAGTGCTAGTTCTTTGGCGGGGGGCACAGATACGCAGTATTTT. The rearrangement links TRBV20-1 to TRBJ2-3, with TRBD2 identical over 7 bases. Germline trimming cut 3 bases from V and 1 base from J; bases unmatched to any gene: 7. Germline V gives CDR1 DFQATT, CDR2 SNEGSKA (reference sequence). The CDR3 is made up of 15 amino acids.

This chain links TRBV25-1 with TRBJ2-4, with no clear D. CDR3 length equals 14 residues. Germline V gene lookup returns CDR1 MGHDK and CDR2 SYGVNS. This chain's CDR3 is CGVPEPLTKNIQYF. For the CDR3, the DNA is TGTGGGGTTCCGGAGCCATTGACCAAAAACATTCAGTACTTC.

Turning to this clonotype: One end of the junction does not line up with germline, which may come from a read error. The genes are TRBV12-3 or TRBV12-4 and TRBJ2-3; D gene uncertain. The CDR3 consists of 16 residues. CDR3 coding DNA: TGTGGCAGCAGTTATCCCACGACGGATAGCACAGATACGCAGTATTTT. This encodes CGSSYPTTDSTDTQYF.

This chain uses TRBV20-1 with TRBJ1-2; perhaps TRBD1 as D (5 bases). CDR3 length equals 13 residues. The V and J ends lost 6 bases and 6 bases respectively, with 17 bases between them. CDR1 and CDR2 (germline): DFQATT, SNEGSKA (reference sequence). The CDR3, as DNA: TGCAGTGCAGTCCCTGATTGGGGGGATGGCTACACCTTC. It translates to CSAVPDWGDGYTF.

This clonotype was found a few times. The chain has TRBV20-1 and TRBJ1-1, with D perhaps TRBD1 (5 bases). CDR1 is DFQATT and CDR2 is SNEGSKA in the germline V gene (reference sequence). The CDR3 is 12 residues long. The DNA for the CDR3 is TGCGGAAGCAAAGACAGAAACACTGAAGCTTTCTTT. It encodes CGSKDRNTEAFF.

V is TRBV19 and J is TRBJ1-1; a weak D match, TRBD1 (5 bases). The V gene lost 10 bases and the J gene lost 2 bases, with 14 bases spanning the gap. Looked up from germline, CDR1 is LNHDA and CDR2 is SQIVND (reference sequence). The CDR3 has 13 amino acids. The CDR3 is CATRPGTNTEAFF. For the CDR3, the DNA is TGTGCCACCCGGCCGGGGACCAACACTGAAGCTTTCTTT.

V is TRBV10-3 and J is TRBJ1-1; D not resolved. The germline V and J ends were trimmed by 3 bases and 4 bases, with 9 bases remaining between them. In germline, CDR1 is ENHRY, CDR2 SYGVKD. The CDR3 runs 13 residues. The CDR3 protein is CAISDHGGTEAFF. The CDR3 DNA follows: TGTGCCATCAGTGACCATGGTGGCACTGAAGCTTTCTTT.

The chain is built from TRBV29-1 and TRBJ1-1; D is unresolved. The V end was cut by 4 bases, the J end by 0 bases, with 3 bases between. There are 11 residues in the CDR3. Germline loops: CDR1 SQVTM, CDR2 ANQGSEA. The CDR3 is CSVVLNTEAFF. The DNA of the CDR3 is TGCAGCGTTGTTCTGAACACTGAAGCTTTCTTT.

The genes are TRBV7-9 and TRBJ1-6; 7 positions agree with TRBD1. The CDR3 has 15 residues. J gave up 5 bases and V 4 bases, and 5 bases lay outside the gene matches. Germline loops: CDR1 SEHNR, CDR2 FQNEAQ (reference sequence). The CDR3 coding sequence is TGTGCCAGCAGCTCGTCGGGACAGCATAATTCACCCCTCCACTTT. Its protein product is CASSSSGQHNSPLHF.

Remarks on this clonotype: The junction differs from germline at one of its ends, possibly a read error. V usage is TRBV15 and J usage is TRBJ2-7, with a weak D call TRBD2 (6 bases). The CDR3 contains 12 residues. CDR1 and CDR2 from the germline V gene are LNHNV and YYDKDF (reference sequence). In DNA, the CDR3 is TGTGCCACCAGCAGAGATCGGGAGCCCTCAACCTTC. It yields the protein CATSRDREPSTF.

This clonotype was observed a handful of times. The chain employs TRBV27 and TRBJ1-2; 7 bases map to TRBD1. The trim removed 2 bases at V and 1 base at J, leaving 4 bases unmatched. Per the germline V gene, CDR1 is MNHEY and CDR2 is SMNVEV (reference sequence). The length of the CDR3 is 15 residues. CDR3 bases: TGTGCCAGCAGTTTACGACAGGGACGTAACTATGGCTACACCTTC. Translation gives CASSLRQGRNYGYTF.

The J gene is TRBJ1-4, the V gene TRBV6-5; D remains ambiguous. Germline lookup yields CDR1 MNHEY and CDR2 SVGAGI. V was clipped by 0 bases and J by 7 bases, with 12 bases between them. The CDR3 totals 15 residues. The CDR3 sequence: CASSYSTPLVEKLFF. The CDR3 nucleotides read TGTGCCAGCAGTTACTCGACCCCTTTGGTTGAAAAACTGTTTTTT.

This clonotype has only a few counts. The J gene is TRBJ1-1, the V gene TRBV5-6; TRBD1 is a possible D gene (6 bases). The CDR3 is 12 amino acids. Trimming cost V 3 bases and J 5 bases, with 8 bases left between them. CDR1 is SGHDT, CDR2 YYEEEE, per germline. DNA of the CDR3: TGTGCCAGCAGCTGGGGGCCGACTGAAGCTTTCTTT. This codes for CASSWGPTEAFF. Looking up the rest from reference TRBV5-6 and TRBJ1-1 gives the full variable domain: DAGVTQSPTHLIKTRGQQVTLRCSPKSGHDTVSWYQQALGQGPQFIFQYYEEEERQRGNFPDRFSGHQFPNYSSELNVNALLLGDSALYLCASSWGPTEAFFGQGTRLTVV.

V and J are TRBV5-1 and TRBJ1-2; possible D gene TRBD1, 5 bases. The CDR3 loop spans 14 amino acids. Germline-derived CDR1 and CDR2 are SGHRS and YFSETQ. The V end was cut by 4 bases, the J end by 8 bases, with 18 bases between. CDR3 coding DNA: TGCGCCAGCAGCACGGACGGGCGGTGGGGCGGCTACACCTTC. Residues: CASSTDGRWGGYTF.

This clonotype was picked up a small number of times. V and J are TRBV29-1 and TRBJ1-1, with 10 bases matching TRBD1. Germline V CDR1 and CDR2: SQVTM, ANQGSEA. The CDR3 extends over 16 amino acids. Germline trimming cut 4 bases from V and 0 bases from J; bases unmatched to any gene: 8. The CDR3 DNA sequence: TGCAGCGTTGGGAGGACAGGGGGAAGAATGAACACTGAAGCTTTCTTT. As protein: CSVGRTGGRMNTEAFF. The variable domain in full, with the rest retrieved from reference TRBV29-1 and TRBJ1-1, is SAVISQKPSRDICQRGTSLTIQCQVDSQVTMMFWYRQQPGQSLTLIATANQGSEATYESGFVIDKFPISRPNLTFSTLTVSNMSPEDSSIYLCSVGRTGGRMNTEAFFGQGTRLTVV.

This clonotype was seen a handful of times. The J gene is TRBJ1-5, the V gene TRBV7-2, with a weak D call TRBD1 (6 bases). Trimming stripped 5 bases from V and 2 bases from J, with 10 bases between. The CDR3 is made up of 14 amino acids. Germline V gene data show CDR1 as SGHTA and CDR2 as FQGNSA. As DNA, the CDR3 is TGTGCCAGCAGCCGGGACATAGGCAATCAGCCCCAGCATTTT. Protein: CASSRDIGNQPQHF.

This clonotype was recorded many times. V gene TRBV10-3 combines with J gene TRBJ1-1; D possibly corresponds to TRBD1 (5 bases). Germline V lookup: CDR1 ENHRY, CDR2 SYGVKD. Between the trimmed V and J ends, which lost 7 bases and 5 bases, there was a span of 14 bases. The CDR3 is made up of 13 amino acids. Written as DNA, the CDR3 is TGTGCCATCACCCTGGGGCAAGGGACTGAAGCTTTCTTT. Its protein is CAITLGQGTEAFF.